The 6 T cell receptor beta chains reported below all come from one sample, sequenced in a study of T-cell reconstitution after alpha-beta-depleted transplantation in children. Preparing the TCRbeta library involved the use of unique molecular identifiers. TCRdb re-derived calls from the PCR reads in MiXCR, one entry per CDR3 protein. The profile covers about 980,000 distinct CDR3 sequences, with about 29% appearing a single time and approximately 30% taken by the ten largest. The starting material was PBMCs, mostly from graft donor cells, obtained 360 days after TCRalphabeta/CD19-depleted stem cell transplant. These receptors came from a boy less than two years old who had a stem cell transplant for SCID, so the T cells may come from the graft donor.

This clonotype was counted at least ten times. This rearrangement joins TRBV5-1 to TRBJ2-3; a possible D gene is TRBD2 (5 bases). V was shortened by 4 bases and J by 2 bases, with 17 bases between the two germline ends. In germline, CDR1 is SGHRS, CDR2 YFSETQ. There are 16 residues in the CDR3. CDR3 DNA sequence: TGCGCCAGCAGCCCTTTAGACGGGGAGATCACAGATACGCAGTATTTT. This sequence encodes CASSPLDGEITDTQYF. The whole variable domain, filled in from reference TRBV5-1 and TRBJ2-3, reads KAGVTQTPRYLIKTRGQQVTLSCSPISGHRSVSWYQQTPGQGLQFLFEYFSETQRNKGNFPGRFSGRQFSNSRSEMNVSTLELGDSALYLCASSPLDGEITDTQYFGPGTRLTVL.

The CDR3 nucleotides read TGTGCCAGCTTCAGGGGGACAGGGGGCGCGTCCCTCCACTTT. It translates to CASFRGTGGASLHF. V usage is TRBV2 and J usage is TRBJ1-6; 12 bases are a match to TRBD1. J was trimmed by 14 bases and V by 8 bases; bases with no gene match: 10. The CDR3 length is 14 residues. The V gene's germline CDR1 is SNHLY and CDR2 FYNNEI.

The rearrangement joins TRBV6-1 to TRBJ2-2; 7 positions match TRBD1. V lost 7 bases, J lost 7 bases, and 9 bases stayed unmatched. CDR1 is MNHNS and CDR2 is SASEGT in the germline V gene. The CDR3 has 14 residues. The CDR3 region is CASTLTTGNGELFF. In nucleotides, the CDR3 is TGTGCCAGCACCCTCACGACAGGGAACGGGGAGCTGTTTTTT.

This clonotype was detected only a few times. The rearrangement joins TRBV20-1 to TRBJ2-5; D is uncertain. CDR3 length: 11 amino acids. CDR1 is DFQATT, CDR2 SNEGSKA, per germline (reference sequence). The germline V and J ends were trimmed by 3 bases and 7 bases, with 9 bases remaining between them. The CDR3 region is CSARRPRTQYF. CDR3 DNA: TGCAGTGCTAGGAGGCCCCGGACCCAGTACTTC.

V usage is TRBV27 and J usage is TRBJ2-7; possibly TRBD2 for D (6 bases). The V end lost 0 bases, the J end lost 2 bases, and 17 bases lay between the germline ends. Germline CDR1 and CDR2: MNHEY and SMNVEV (reference sequence). CDR3 length: 17 residues. CDR3 DNA: TGTGCCAGCAGTTTATCGAGAGGGGCGGGGAACACCTACGAGCAGTACTTC. Translating gives CASSLSRGAGNTYEQYF.

The chain carries TRBV12-3 or TRBV12-4 and TRBJ2-5; either TRBD1 or TRBD2 may fit D (7 bases each). V gave up 4 bases and J gave up 2 bases, with 20 bases separating them. The CDR3 contains 17 residues. The CDR3 region is CASSSQGGAGGQETQYF. The CDR3 DNA follows: TGTGCCAGCAGTTCTCAGGGGGGGGCCGGGGGGCAAGAGACCCAGTACTTC.